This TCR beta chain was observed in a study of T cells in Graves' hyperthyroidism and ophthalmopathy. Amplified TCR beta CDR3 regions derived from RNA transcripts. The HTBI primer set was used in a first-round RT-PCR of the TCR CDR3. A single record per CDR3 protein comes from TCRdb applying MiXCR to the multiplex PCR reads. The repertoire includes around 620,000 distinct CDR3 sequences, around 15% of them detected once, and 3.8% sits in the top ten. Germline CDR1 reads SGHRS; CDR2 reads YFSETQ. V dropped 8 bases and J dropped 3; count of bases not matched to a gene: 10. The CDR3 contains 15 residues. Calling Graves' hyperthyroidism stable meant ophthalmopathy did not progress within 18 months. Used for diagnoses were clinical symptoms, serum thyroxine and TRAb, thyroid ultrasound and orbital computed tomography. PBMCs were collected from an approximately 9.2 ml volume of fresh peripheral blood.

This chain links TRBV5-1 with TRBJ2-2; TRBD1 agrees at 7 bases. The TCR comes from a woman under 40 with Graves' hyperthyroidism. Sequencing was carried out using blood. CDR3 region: CASSKQGTDTGELFF. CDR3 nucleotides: TGCGCCAGTAGTAAACAGGGGACGGACACCGGGGAGCTGTTTTTT.